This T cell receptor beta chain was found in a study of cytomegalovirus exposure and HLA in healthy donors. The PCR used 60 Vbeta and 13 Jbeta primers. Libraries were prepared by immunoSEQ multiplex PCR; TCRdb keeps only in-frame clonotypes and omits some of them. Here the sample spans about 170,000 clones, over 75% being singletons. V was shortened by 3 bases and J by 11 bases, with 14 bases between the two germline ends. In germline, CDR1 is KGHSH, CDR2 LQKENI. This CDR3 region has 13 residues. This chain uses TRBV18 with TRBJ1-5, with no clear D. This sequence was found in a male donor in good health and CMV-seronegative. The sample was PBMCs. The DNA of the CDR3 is TGTGCCAGCTCACCGAACCGGGATGGAGCCCAGCATTTT. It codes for CASSPNRDGAQHF.